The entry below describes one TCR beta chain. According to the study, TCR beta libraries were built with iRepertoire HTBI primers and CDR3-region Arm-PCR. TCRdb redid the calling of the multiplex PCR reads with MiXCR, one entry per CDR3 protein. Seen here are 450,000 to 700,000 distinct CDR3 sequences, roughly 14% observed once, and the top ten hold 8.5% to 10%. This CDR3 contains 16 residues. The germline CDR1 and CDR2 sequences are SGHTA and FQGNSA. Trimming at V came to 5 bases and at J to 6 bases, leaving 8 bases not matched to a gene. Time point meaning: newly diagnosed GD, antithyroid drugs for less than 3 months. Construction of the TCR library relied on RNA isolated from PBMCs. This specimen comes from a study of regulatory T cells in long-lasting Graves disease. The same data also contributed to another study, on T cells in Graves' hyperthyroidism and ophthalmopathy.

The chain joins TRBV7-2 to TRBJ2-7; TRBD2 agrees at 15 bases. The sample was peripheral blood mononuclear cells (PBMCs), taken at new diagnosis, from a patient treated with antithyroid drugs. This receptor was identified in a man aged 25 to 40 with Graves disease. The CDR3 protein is CASSRTGTSGRSEQYF. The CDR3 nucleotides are TGTGCCAGCAGCAGGACAGGGACTAGCGGGAGGTCCGAGCAGTACTTC. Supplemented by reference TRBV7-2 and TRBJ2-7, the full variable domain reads GAGVSQSPSNKVTEKGKDVELRCDPISGHTALYWYRQSLGQGLEFLIYFQGNSAPDKSGLPSDRFSAERTGGSVSTLTIQRTQQEDSAVYLCASSRTGTSGRSEQYFGPGTRLTVT.